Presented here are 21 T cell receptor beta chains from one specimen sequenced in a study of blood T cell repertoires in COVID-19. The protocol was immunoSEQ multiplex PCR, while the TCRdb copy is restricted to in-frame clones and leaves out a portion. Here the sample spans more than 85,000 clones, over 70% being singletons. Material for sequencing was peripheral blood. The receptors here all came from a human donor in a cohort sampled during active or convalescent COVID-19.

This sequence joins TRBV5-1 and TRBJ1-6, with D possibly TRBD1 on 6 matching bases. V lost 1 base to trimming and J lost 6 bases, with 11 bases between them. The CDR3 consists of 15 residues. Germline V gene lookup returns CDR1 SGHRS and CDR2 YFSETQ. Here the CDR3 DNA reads TGCGCCAGCAGCTTGCAGGCAGGGGCTAATTCACCCCTCCACTTT. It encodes CASSLQAGANSPLHF.

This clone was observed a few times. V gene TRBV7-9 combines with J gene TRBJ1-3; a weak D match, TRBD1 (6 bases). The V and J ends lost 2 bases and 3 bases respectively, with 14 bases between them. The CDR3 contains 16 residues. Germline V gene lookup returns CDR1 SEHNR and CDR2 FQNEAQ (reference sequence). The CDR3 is CASSLLSGERGNTIYF. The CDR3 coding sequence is TGTGCCAGCAGCTTATTGTCAGGGGAGCGTGGAAACACCATATATTTT.

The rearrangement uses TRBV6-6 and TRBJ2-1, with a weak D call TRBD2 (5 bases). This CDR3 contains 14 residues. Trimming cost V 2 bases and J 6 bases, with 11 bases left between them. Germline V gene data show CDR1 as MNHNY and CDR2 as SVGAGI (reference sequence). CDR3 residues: CASSYARDSNEQFF. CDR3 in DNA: TGTGCCAGCAGTTACGCCCGGGATAGCAATGAGCAGTTCTTC.

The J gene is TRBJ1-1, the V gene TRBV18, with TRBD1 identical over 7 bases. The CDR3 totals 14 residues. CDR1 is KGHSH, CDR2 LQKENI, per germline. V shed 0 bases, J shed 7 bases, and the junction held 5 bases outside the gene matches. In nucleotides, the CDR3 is TGTGCCAGCTCACCACCAACCCAGGGGGTTGAAGCTTTCTTT. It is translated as CASSPPTQGVEAFF.

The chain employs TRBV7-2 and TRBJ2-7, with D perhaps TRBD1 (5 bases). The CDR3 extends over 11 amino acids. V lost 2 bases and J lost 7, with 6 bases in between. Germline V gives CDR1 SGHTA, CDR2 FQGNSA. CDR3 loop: CASSLRGEQYF. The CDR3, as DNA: TGTGCCAGCAGCTTAAGGGGTGAGCAGTACTTC.

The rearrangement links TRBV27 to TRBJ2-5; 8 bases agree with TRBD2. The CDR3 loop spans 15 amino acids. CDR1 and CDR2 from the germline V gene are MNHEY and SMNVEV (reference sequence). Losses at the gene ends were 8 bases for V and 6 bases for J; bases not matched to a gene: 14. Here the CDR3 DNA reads TGTGCCAGCGCCCCCCTGGGACTAGTCAGTAAGACCCAGTACTTC. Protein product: CASAPLGLVSKTQYF.

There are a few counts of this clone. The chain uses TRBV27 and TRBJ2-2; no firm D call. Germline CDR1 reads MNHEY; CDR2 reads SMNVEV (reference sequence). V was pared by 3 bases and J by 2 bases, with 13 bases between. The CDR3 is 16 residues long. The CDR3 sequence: CASSFMAAVNTGELFF. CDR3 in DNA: TGTGCCAGCAGTTTCATGGCGGCGGTAAACACCGGGGAGCTGTTTTTT.

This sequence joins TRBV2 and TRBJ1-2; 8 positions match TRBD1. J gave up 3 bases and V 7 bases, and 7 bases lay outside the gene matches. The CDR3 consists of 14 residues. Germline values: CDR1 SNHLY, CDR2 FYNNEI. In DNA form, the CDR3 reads TGTGCCAGCACTGGACAGGGAGCGCACTATGGCTACACCTTC. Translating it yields CASTGQGAHYGYTF.

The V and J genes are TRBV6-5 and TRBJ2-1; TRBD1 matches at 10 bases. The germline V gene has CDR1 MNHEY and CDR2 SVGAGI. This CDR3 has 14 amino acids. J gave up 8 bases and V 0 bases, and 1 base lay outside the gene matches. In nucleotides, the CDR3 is TGTGCCAGCAGTTACTCTGGGACAGGGGATGAGCAGTTCTTC. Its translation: CASSYSGTGDEQFF.

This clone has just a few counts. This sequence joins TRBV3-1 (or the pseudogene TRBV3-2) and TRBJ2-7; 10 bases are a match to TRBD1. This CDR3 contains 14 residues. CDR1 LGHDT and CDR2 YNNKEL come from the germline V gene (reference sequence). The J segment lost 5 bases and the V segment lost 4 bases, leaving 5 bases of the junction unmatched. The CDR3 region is CASSLRQGANEQYF. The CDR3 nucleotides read TGTGCCAGCAGCCTCCGACAGGGGGCCAACGAGCAGTACTTC.

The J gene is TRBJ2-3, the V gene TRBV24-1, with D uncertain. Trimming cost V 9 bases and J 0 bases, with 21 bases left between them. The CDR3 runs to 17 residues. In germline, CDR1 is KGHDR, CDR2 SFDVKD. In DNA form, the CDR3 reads TGTGCCACCGGCGGCGCTGGCGGTGGATCCAGCACAGATACGCAGTATTTT. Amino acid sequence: CATGGAGGGSSTDTQYF.

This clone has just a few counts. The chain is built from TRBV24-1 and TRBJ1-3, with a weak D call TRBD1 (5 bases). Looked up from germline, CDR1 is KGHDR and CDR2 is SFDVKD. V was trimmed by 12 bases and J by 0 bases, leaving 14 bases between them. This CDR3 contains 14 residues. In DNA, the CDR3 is TGTGCCTCCCTACAGGTGAACTCTGGAAACACCATATATTTT. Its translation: CASLQVNSGNTIYF.

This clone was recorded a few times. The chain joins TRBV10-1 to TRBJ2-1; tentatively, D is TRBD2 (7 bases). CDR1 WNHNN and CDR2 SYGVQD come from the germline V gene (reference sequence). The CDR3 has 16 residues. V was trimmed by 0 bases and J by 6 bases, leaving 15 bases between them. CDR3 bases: TGCGCCAGCAGTGAGTCAGGTGGCGGGGGCCCCAATGAGCAGTTCTTC. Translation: CASSESGGGGPNEQFF.

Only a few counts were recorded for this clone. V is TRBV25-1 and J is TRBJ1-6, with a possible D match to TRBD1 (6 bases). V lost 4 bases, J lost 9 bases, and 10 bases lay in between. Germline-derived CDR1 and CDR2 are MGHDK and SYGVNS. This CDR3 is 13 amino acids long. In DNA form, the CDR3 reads TGTGCCAGCAGTGCTACAGGGAGTTCACCCCTCCACTTT. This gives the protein CASSATGSSPLHF. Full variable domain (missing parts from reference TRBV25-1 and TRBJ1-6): EADIYQTPRYLVIGTGKKITLECSQTMGHDKMYWYQQDPGMELHLIHYSYGVNSTEKGDLSSESTVSRIRTEHFPLTLESARPSHTSQYLCASSATGSSPLHFGNGTRLTVT.

The CDR3, as DNA: TGTGCCAGCAGCTCGACAGCCTTGCTCTGGGGCTACACCTTC. Amino acids: CASSSTALLWGYTF. The chain combines TRBV5-6 with TRBJ1-2; tentatively, D is TRBD1 (5 bases). Germline loops: CDR1 SGHDT, CDR2 YYEEEE. This CDR3 is built from 14 residues. V was clipped by 3 bases and J by 8 bases, with 17 bases between them.

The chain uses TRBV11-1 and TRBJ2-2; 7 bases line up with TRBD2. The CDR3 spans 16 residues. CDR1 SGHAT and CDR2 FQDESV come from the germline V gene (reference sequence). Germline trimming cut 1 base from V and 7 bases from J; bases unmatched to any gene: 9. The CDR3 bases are TGTGCCAGCAGCTTAGTGGCGGGAGTGTTTGACGGGGAGCTGTTTTTT. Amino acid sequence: CASSLVAGVFDGELFF. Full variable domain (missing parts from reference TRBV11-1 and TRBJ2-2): EAEVAQSPRYKITEKSQAVAFWCDPISGHATLYWYRQILGQGPELLVQFQDESVVDDSQLPKDRFSAERLKGVDSTLKIQPAELGDSAMYLCASSLVAGVFDGELFFGEGSRLTVL.

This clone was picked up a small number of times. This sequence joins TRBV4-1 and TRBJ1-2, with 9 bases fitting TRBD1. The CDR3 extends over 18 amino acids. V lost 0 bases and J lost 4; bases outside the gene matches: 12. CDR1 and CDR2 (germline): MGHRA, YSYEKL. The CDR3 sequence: CASSQDPGQGRPGYGYTF. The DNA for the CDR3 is TGCGCCAGCAGCCAAGATCCGGGACAGGGACGTCCGGGCTATGGCTACACCTTC.

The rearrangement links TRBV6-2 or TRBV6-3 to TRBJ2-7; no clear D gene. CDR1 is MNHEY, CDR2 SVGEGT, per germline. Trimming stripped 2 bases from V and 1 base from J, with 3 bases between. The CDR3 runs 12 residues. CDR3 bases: TGTGCCAGCAGTTACCCATCCTACGAGCAGTACTTC. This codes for CASSYPSYEQYF.

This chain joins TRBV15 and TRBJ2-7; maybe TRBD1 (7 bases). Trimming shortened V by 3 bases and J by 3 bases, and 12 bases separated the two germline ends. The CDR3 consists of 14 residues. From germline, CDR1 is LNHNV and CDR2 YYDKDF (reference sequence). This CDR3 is CATSRGGDSYEQYF. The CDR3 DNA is TGTGCCACCAGCAGGGGCGGGGACAGCTACGAGCAGTACTTC. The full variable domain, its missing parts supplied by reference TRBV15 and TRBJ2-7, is DAMVIQNPRYQVTQFGKPVTLSCSQTLNHNVMYWYQQKSSQAPKLLFHYYDKDFNNEADTPDNFQSRRPNTSFCFLDIRSPGLGDTAMYLCATSRGGDSYEQYFGPGTRLTVT.

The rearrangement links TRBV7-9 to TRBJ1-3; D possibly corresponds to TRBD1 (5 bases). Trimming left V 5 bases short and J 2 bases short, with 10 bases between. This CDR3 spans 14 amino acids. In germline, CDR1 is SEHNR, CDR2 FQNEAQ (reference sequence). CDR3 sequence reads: CASSDTGTGNTIYF. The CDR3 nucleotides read TGTGCCAGCAGCGACACAGGAACTGGAAACACCATATATTTT.

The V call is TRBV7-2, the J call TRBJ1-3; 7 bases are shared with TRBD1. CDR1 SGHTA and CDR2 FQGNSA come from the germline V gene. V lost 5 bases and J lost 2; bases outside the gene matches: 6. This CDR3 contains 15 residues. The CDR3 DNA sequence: TGTGCCAGCAGCGCAGAAACAGGGGCTGGAAACACCATATATTTT. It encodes CASSAETGAGNTIYF.